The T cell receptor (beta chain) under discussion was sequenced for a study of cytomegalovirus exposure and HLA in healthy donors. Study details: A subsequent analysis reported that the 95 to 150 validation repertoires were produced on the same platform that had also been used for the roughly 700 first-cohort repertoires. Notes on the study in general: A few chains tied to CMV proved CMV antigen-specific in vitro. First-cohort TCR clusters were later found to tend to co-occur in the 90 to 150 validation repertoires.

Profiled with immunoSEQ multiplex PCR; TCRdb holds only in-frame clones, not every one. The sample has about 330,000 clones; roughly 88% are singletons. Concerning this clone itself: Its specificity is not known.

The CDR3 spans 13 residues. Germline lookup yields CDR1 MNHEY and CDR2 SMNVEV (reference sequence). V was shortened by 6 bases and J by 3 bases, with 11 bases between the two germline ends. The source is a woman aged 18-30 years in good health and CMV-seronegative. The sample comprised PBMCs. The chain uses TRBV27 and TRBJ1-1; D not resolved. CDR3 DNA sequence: TGTGCCAGCAGGGAGGATTACGACACTGAAGCTTTCTTT. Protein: CASREDYDTEAFF.